Below are 8 T cell receptor beta chains sequenced from a single sample in a study of shared clonotypes between healthy human individuals. The repertoire was sequenced with immunoSEQ multiplex PCR; TCRdb's copy has only in-frame clones and lacks some. This table holds millions of clones, around 90% found once. The sample was naive CD4+ T cells sorted from blood. Specified subset: CD45RA+ positively selected. The receptors originated from a man aged 18-30 years in good health.

The gene calls are TRBV7-2 and TRBJ2-1, with 8 bases aligning to TRBD2. CDR3 length equals 16 residues. Germline values: CDR1 SGHTA, CDR2 FQGNSA. The ends lost 4 bases at V and 0 bases at J; junction bases unmatched: 5. The CDR3 sequence is CASSSLAGSSYNEQFF. The CDR3 DNA follows: TGTGCCAGCAGCTCCTTAGCGGGGAGCTCCTACAATGAGCAGTTCTTC.

The chain is built from TRBV7-9 and TRBJ1-2; 7 nucleotides align to TRBD1. CDR3 length: 15 amino acids. Germline V gene data show CDR1 as SEHNR and CDR2 as FQNEAQ (reference sequence). V was pared by 5 bases and J by 4 bases, with 10 bases of the junction left unmatched. The CDR3 loop is CASSIRTGSIYGYTF. For the CDR3, the DNA is TGTGCCAGCAGCATACGGACAGGTAGTATCTATGGCTACACCTTC.

The rearrangement links TRBV9 to TRBJ1-3, with D unclear. The germline V gene encodes CDR1 SGDLS and CDR2 YYNGEE. This CDR3 has 16 residues. Trimming took off 0 bases at V and 3 bases at J, with 13 bases between the two ends. The CDR3 loop reads CASSVASGSFGNTIYF. The CDR3 DNA reads TGTGCCAGCAGCGTAGCTTCGGGGAGTTTTGGAAACACCATATATTTT.

This sequence joins TRBV28 and TRBJ1-5; perhaps TRBD1 as D (6 bases). Per germline, CDR1 MDHEN and CDR2 SYDVKM. This CDR3 has 11 residues. The ends were cut back, 6 bases at V and 12 bases at J, with 12 bases in the middle. This CDR3 is CASRGALVQHF. Written as DNA, the CDR3 is TGTGCCAGCAGGGGGGCCCTGGTCCAGCATTTT.

This rearrangement joins TRBV6-6 to TRBJ2-5, with 10 positions matching TRBD1. The trim removed 4 bases at V and 3 bases at J, leaving 5 bases unmatched. CDR1 and CDR2 from the germline V gene are MNHNY and SVGAGI (reference sequence). The CDR3 sequence is 15 residues long. The CDR3 loop reads CASSFSGTGEETQYF. The CDR3, as DNA: TGTGCCAGCAGTTTCTCCGGGACAGGGGAAGAGACCCAGTACTTC.

This chain links TRBV4-1 with TRBJ1-1, with 8 bases aligning to TRBD1. Germline trimming cut 0 bases from V and 1 base from J; bases unmatched to any gene: 16. The CDR3 has 20 residues. Germline V gene lookup returns CDR1 MGHRA and CDR2 YSYEKL. This CDR3 is CASSQEKKLGQGIPNTEAFF. In DNA, the CDR3 is TGCGCCAGCAGCCAAGAAAAGAAATTAGGACAGGGAATCCCGAACACTGAAGCTTTCTTT.

V is TRBV29-1 and J is TRBJ2-3; the D gene is possibly TRBD1 (6 bases). CDR3 length: 14 residues. V gave up 7 bases and J gave up 0 bases, with 14 bases separating them. Germline values: CDR1 SQVTM, CDR2 ANQGSEA. CDR3 sequence: CSGGLGASTDTQYF. The CDR3 DNA sequence: TGCAGCGGGGGGTTGGGGGCTAGCACAGATACGCAGTATTTT.

The V gene is TRBV30, the J gene TRBJ2-7; 13 bases align to TRBD2. Germline V gene sequence: CDR1 GTSNPN, CDR2 SVGIG (reference sequence). CDR3 length: 15 amino acids. After removal of 2 bases from V and 2 bases from J, the junction contained 3 bases not matched to a gene. CDR3 region: CAWSTGTSGAYEQYF. CDR3 nucleotides: TGTGCCTGGAGTACAGGGACTAGCGGGGCCTACGAGCAGTACTTC.